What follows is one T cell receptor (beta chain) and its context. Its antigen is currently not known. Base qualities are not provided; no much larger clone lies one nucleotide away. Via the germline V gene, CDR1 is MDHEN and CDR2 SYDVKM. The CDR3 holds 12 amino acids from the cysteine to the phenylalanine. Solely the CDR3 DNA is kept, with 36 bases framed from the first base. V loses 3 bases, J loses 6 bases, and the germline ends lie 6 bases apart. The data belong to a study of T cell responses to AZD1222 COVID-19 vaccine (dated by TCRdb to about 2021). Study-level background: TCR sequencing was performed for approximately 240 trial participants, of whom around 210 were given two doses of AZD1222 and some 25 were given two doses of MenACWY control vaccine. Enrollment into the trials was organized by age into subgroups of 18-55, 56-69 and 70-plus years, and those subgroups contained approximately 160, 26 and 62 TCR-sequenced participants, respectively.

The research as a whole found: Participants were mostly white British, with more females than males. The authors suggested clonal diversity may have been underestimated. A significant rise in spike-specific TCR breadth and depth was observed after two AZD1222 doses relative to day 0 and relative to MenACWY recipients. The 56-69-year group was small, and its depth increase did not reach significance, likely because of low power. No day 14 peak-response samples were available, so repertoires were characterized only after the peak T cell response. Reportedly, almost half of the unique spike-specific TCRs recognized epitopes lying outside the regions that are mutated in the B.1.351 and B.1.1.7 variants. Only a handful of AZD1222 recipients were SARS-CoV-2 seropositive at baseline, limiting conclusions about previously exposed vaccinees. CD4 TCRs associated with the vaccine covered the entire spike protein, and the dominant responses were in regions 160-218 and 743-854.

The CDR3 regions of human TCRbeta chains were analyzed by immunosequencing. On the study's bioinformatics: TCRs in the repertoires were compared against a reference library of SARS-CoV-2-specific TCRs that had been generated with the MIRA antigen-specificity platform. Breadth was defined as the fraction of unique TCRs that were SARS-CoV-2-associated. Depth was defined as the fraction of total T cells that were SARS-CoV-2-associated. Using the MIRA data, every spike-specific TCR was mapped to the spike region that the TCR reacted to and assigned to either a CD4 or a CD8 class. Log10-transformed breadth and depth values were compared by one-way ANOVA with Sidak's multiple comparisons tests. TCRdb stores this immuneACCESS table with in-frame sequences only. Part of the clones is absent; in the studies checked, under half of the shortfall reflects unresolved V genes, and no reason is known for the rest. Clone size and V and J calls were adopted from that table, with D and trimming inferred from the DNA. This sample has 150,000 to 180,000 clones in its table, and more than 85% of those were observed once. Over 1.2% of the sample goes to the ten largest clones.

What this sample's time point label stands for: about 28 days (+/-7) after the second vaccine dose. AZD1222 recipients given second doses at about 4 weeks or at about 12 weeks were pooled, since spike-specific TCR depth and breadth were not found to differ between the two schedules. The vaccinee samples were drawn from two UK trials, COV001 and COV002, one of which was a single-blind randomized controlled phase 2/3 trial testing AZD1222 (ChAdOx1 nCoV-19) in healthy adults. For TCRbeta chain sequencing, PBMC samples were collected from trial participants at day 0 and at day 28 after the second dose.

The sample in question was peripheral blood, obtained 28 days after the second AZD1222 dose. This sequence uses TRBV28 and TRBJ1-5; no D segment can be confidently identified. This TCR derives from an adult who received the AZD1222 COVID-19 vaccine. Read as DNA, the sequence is TGTGCCAGCAGTTTTTTGGCTCAGCCCCAGCATTTT. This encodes CASSFLAQPQHF.